This T cell receptor beta chain emerged from a study of T-cell memory formation after mild COVID-19. This CDR3 contains 15 residues. Trimming left V 0 bases short and J 11 bases short, with 18 bases between. The V gene's germline CDR1 is MNHEY and CDR2 SVGAGI. One entry per CDR3 protein, called by TCRdb with MiXCR from the 5' RACE reads. The sample holds 250,000 to 350,000 distinct CDR3 sequences; about 15% are singletons and the top ten take approximately 23%. Sequenced: PBMCs or a T cell subset sorted from them (not recorded which). This TCR derives from a man aged 18 to 30 who had mild COVID-19 (a few samples of this study predate the infection). Cell type and time point are not known. The J gene is TRBJ2-3, the V gene TRBV6-5; perhaps TRBD2 as D (6 bases). The CDR3 DNA is TGTGCCAGCAGTTACTCGACGCGGGATGGAGAGTGGCAGTATTTT. This translates into CASSYSTRDGEWQYF.